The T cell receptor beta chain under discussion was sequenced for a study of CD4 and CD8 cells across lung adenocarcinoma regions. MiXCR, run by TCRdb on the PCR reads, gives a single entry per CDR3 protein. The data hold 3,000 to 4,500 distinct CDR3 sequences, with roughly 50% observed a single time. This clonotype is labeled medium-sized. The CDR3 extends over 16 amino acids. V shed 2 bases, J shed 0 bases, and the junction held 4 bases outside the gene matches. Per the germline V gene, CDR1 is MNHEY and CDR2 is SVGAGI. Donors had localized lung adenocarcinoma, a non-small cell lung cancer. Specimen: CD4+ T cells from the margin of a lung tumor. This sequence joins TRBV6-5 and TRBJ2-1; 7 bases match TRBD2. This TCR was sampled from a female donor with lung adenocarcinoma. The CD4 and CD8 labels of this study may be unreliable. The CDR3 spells CASSYQRGSSYNEQFF. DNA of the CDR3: TGTGCCAGCAGTTACCAGCGGGGAAGCTCCTACAATGAGCAGTTCTTC.